The rows below give T cell receptor beta chains drawn from one sample of a study of blood T cell repertoires in COVID-19. The protocol was immunoSEQ multiplex PCR, while the TCRdb copy is restricted to in-frame clones and leaves out a portion. The data show about 360,000 clones, approximately 86% seen once. What was sequenced was peripheral blood. These receptors were obtained from a human donor in a cohort sampled during active COVID-19. Both conserved end residues are part of each CDR3. Fields, in order: J gene, D gene, V gene, clone size, CDR3 DNA, CDR3 protein. D genes are given only for firm matches. Clone size is not always given. Where it is, it says once, few, many or a class for expanded clones.

TRBJ2-3 | NA | TRBV11-3 | NA | TGTGCCAGCAGCTTAGATTTTAGCGCAGATACGCAGTATTTT | CASSLDFSADTQYF
TRBJ1-5 | NA | TRBV7-9 | NA | TGTGCCAGCAGCTTAGATCTGAATCAGCCCCAGCATTTT | CASSLDLNQPQHF
TRBJ2-7 | TRBD1 | TRBV29-1 | NA | TGCAGCGTTGACCTAAGACAGGGGAAAGACGAGCAGTACTTC | CSVDLRQGKDEQYF
TRBJ2-3 | NA | TRBV28 | NA | TGTGCTACCCTTGGGACAAGCACAGATACGCAGTATTTT | CATLGTSTDTQYF
TRBJ2-5 | TRBD2 | TRBV7-2 | few | TGTGCCAGCAGCTTAGAGCGGGGGCCTCAAGAGACCCAGTACTTC | CASSLERGPQETQYF
TRBJ2-3 | TRBD2 | TRBV5-1 | NA | TGCGCCAGCAGCCCTAGCGGGAACACAGATACGCAGTATTTT | CASSPSGNTDTQYF
TRBJ1-6 | NA | TRBV7-8 | NA | TGTGCCAGCAGCGGCTCAGGTGCCGCCTTAAATTCACCCCTCCACTTT | CASSGSGAALNSPLHF
TRBJ2-3 | TRBD2 | TRBV11-2 | NA | TGTGCCAGCAGCTTCGGGGGGGGACTAGCGGAATACACAGATACGCAGTATTTT | CASSFGGGLAEYTDTQYF
TRBJ1-3 | NA | TRBV7-9 | NA | TGTGCCAGCAGCTTGGAGCTGGGGGCGCGTGGAAACACCATATATTTT | CASSLELGARGNTIYF
TRBJ2-5 | TRBD1 | TRBV6-5 | NA | TGTGCCAGCAGAAGACAGGGGTTATCGGAAGAGACCCAGTACTTC | CASRRQGLSEETQYF
TRBJ2-5 | NA | TRBV9 | few | TGTGCCAGCAGCCAACGGGATTCACAAGAGACCCAGTACTTC | CASSQRDSQETQYF
TRBJ2-5 | NA | TRBV13 | NA | TGTGCCAGCAGCTCTCCGGGACTGGGGGAGACCCAGTACTTC | CASSSPGLGETQYF
TRBJ1-1 | NA | TRBV30 | NA | TGTGCCTGGTCGAGGGTATCGGACACTGAAGCTTTCTTT | CAWSRVSDTEAFF
TRBJ2-1 | NA | TRBV6-5 | NA | TGTGCCAGCAGTTACTCGAGAGCCCCCCGGGATGAGCAGTTCTTC | CASSYSRAPRDEQFF
TRBJ1-3 | NA | TRBV29-1 | NA | TGCAGCGTTGAAGATAGTCCAGGGACTGGAAACACCATATATTTT | CSVEDSPGTGNTIYF
TRBJ1-4 | TRBD1 | TRBV15 | NA | TGTGCCACCAGCAGAGATCCCCTCGGGACAGGAAATAATGAAAAACTGTTTTTT | CATSRDPLGTGNNEKLFF
TRBJ1-4 | NA | TRBV19 | NA | TGTGCCAGTAGTATCACCCGGAGGGATGAAAAACTGTTTTTT | CASSITRRDEKLFF
TRBJ2-7 | NA | TRBV30 | NA | TGTGCCTGGAGTGTACCTTCGGAAGGGGATCGCCACGAGCAGTACTTC | CAWSVPSEGDRHEQYF
TRBJ2-7 | TRBD2 | TRBV4-2 | NA | TGTGCCAGCAGCCAAGAGCCAGCGGGGAGCTCCTACGAGCAGTACTTC | CASSQEPAGSSYEQYF
TRBJ1-5 | TRBD1 | TRBV6-5 | NA | TGTGCCAGCAGCCCGGACAGGGGGAACAATCAGCCCCAGCATTTT | CASSPDRGNNQPQHF
TRBJ2-3 | TRBD1 | TRBV7-8 | NA | TGTGCCAGCAGATTAGTTTCTCTAAATCGGCGGACAGGGCTCACAGATACGCAGTATTTT | CASRLVSLNRRTGLTDTQYF
TRBJ1-2 | TRBD1 | TRBV13 | NA | TGTGCCAGCCCACCCGAACAGGGGCCCTATGGCTACACCTTC | CASPPEQGPYGYTF
TRBJ1-5 | NA | TRBV29-1 | once | TGCAGCGTGGGAGGACTCAATCAGCCCCAGCATTTT | CSVGGLNQPQHF
TRBJ1-1 | NA | TRBV3-1/TRBV3-2 | once | TGTGCCAGCAGCCCAAGAGAGGGCAGGGGCCCCGGGTCCCCTGAAGCTTTCTTT | CASSPREGRGPGSPEAFF
TRBJ1-5 | TRBD1 | TRBV2 | NA | TGTGCCAGCAGGCCTGGGACAGCGATTAGCAATCAGCCCCAGCATTTT | CASRPGTAISNQPQHF
TRBJ1-2 | NA | TRBV9 | NA | TGTGCCAGCAGCGTAGCGCAGGGTTCGCCCGATGGCTACACCTTC | CASSVAQGSPDGYTF
TRBJ2-2 | NA | TRBV4-1 | once | TGCGCCAGCAGCCAAGATACCAGGGGATGGGGATTTGACACCGGGGAGCTGTTTTTT | CASSQDTRGWGFDTGELFF
TRBJ2-5 | NA | TRBV5-6 | NA | TGTGCCAGCAGCTTGGGTGGGGGGGCAGCCGAGACCCAGTACTTC | CASSLGGGAAETQYF
TRBJ2-2 | NA | TRBV5-4 | NA | TGTGCCAGCAGTCCCCAACTAGCCTCGAACACCGGGGAGCTGTTTTTT | CASSPQLASNTGELFF
TRBJ2-5 | TRBD2 | TRBV2 | NA | TGTGCCAGCAGACCCGGGACTAGCGGACAAGAGACCCAGTACTTC | CASRPGTSGQETQYF
TRBJ2-7 | TRBD2 | TRBV27 | once | TGTGCCAGCAGTTTTAGTGGGACTAGCGGGAGATCGGGGATAAGAGCCTACGAGCAGTACTTC | CASSFSGTSGRSGIRAYEQYF
TRBJ2-7 | TRBD2 | TRBV27 | NA | TGTGCCAGCAGTTCCCTGAGACTAGCGGGAGGACCTGCTACTCGCGAGCAGTACTTC | CASSSLRLAGGPATREQYF
TRBJ2-3 | NA | TRBV10-3 | once | TGTGCCATCAGTGCCCGTACGGTAACAGGGTGGGAGCGGACTTCCACAGATACGCAGTATTTT | CAISARTVTGWERTSTDTQYF
TRBJ2-5 | NA | TRBV28 | NA | TGTGCCAGCAGTTTAATCTCTAGACAGTCTGCGCAGACCCAGTACTTC | CASSLISRQSAQTQYF
TRBJ1-5 | NA | TRBV27 | NA | TGTGCCAGCAGTCGTACAGCTAGCAATCAGCCCCAGCATTTT | CASSRTASNQPQHF
TRBJ2-1 | NA | TRBV19 | NA | TGTGCCAGTAGTACCCCAGGTCTCAGTGAGCAGTTCTTC | CASSTPGLSEQFF
TRBJ1-1 | TRBD1 | TRBV6-6 | NA | TGTGCCAGCAGTTACGGACAGGACGGGAGCACTGAAGCTTTCTTT | CASSYGQDGSTEAFF
TRBJ2-7 | TRBD1 | TRBV9 | few | TGTGCCAGCAGCCCGGGACAGGGAAGGCAGTACTTC | CASSPGQGRQYF
TRBJ2-3 | TRBD1 | TRBV3-1/TRBV3-2 | NA | TGTGCCAGCCAGGGGGTCACAGATACGCAGTATTTT | CASQGVTDTQYF
TRBJ2-1 | TRBD2 | TRBV27 | NA | TGTGCCAGCAGTTTTGTGGGGGGGTACAATGAGCAGTTCTTC | CASSFVGGYNEQFF
TRBJ1-5 | NA | TRBV19 | NA | TGTGCCAGTAGTGGGGCGGCCCCAAATAGCAATCAGCCCCAGCATTTT | CASSGAAPNSNQPQHF
TRBJ1-1 | NA | TRBV6-5 | NA | TGTGCCAGCAGTAACCGGGGAGAAGACACTGAAGCTTTCTTT | CASSNRGEDTEAFF
TRBJ1-3 | NA | TRBV24-1 | NA | TGTGCCACCACAGGTGCTACCAACTTTTCTGGAAACACCATATATTTT | CATTGATNFSGNTIYF
TRBJ2-1 | TRBD2 | TRBV28 | NA | TGTGCCAGCAGTTTAAGCGGGGGCCCCCTCGGGCCTGAGCAGTTCTTC | CASSLSGGPLGPEQFF